This T cell receptor beta chain was sequenced for a study of T cells after yellow fever vaccination. About the study: Preparing low-cell-number fractions relied on SMART-Seq v4 Ultra Low Input.

Whole-study findings and limits: A weaker secondary response peaked on day 5, the primary on day 15. Contaminating bulk clonotypes could be abundant in FACS-sorted repertoires.

This clonotype was picked up many times. Its target is unknown. The V end was cut by 5 bases, the J end by 5 bases, with 4 bases between. Germline loops: CDR1 SGHRS, CDR2 YFSETQ. CDR3 length equals 11 residues. Making TCR cDNA involved 5'RACE template switching, which added UMIs and a universal primer site. TCRdb called the 5' RACE reads again in MiXCR, with one record for every CDR3 protein. The sample includes around 120,000 distinct CDR3 sequences, 7.2% of them seen just once. This sequence joins TRBV5-1 and TRBJ2-2; D gene unclear. The clonotype originates from a man between 18 and 35 years old who received the YFV17D yellow fever vaccine. The sample in question was CD4+ T cells sorted from PBMCs, obtained approximately 40 days after the first yellow fever vaccination. CDR3 DNA: TGCGCCAGCAGGCAAACCGGGGAGCTGTTTTTT. Translated: CASRQTGELFF.